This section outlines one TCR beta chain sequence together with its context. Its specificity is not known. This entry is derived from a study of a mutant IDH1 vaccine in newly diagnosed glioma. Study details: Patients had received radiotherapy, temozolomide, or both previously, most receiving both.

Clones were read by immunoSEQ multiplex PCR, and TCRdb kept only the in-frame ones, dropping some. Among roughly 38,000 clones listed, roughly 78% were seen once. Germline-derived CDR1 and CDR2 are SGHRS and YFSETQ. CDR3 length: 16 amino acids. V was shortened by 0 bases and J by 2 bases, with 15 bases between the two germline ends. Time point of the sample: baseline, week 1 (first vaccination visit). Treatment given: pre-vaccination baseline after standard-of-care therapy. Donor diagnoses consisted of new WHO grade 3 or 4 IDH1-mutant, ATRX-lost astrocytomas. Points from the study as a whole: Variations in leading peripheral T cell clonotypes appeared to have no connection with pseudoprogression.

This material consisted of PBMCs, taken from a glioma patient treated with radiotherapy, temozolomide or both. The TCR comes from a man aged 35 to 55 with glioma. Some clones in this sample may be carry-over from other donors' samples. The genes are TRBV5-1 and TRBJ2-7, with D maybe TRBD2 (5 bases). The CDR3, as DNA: TGCGCCAGCAGCTTGGAGTTGGGGAGCGGACCCTACGAGCAGTACTTC. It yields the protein CASSLELGSGPYEQYF.